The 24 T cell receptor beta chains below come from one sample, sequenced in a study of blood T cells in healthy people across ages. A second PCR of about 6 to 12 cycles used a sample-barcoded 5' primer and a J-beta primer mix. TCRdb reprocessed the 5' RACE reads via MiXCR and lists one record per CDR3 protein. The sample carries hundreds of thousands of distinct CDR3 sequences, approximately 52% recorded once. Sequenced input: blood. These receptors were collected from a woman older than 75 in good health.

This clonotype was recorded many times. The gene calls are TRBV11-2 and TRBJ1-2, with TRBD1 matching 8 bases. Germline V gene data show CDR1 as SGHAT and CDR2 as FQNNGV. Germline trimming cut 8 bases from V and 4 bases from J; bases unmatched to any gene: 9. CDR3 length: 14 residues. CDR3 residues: CASRGQVLSYGYTF. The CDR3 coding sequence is TGTGCCAGCCGGGGACAGGTGTTGAGCTATGGCTACACCTTC.

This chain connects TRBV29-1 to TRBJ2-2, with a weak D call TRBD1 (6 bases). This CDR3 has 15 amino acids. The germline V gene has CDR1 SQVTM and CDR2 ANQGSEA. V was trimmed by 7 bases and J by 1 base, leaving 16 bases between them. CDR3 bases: TGCAGCGCCAAGTGGGGACAAATGAACACCGGGGAGCTGTTTTTT. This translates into CSAKWGQMNTGELFF.

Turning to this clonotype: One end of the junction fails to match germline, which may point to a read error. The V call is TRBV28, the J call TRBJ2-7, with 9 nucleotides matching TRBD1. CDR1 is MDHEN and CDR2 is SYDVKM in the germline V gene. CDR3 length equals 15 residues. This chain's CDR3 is CASNVPGQGYYGQYF. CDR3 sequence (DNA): TGTGCCAGCAACGTACCGGGACAGGGTTATTACGGGCAGTACTTC.

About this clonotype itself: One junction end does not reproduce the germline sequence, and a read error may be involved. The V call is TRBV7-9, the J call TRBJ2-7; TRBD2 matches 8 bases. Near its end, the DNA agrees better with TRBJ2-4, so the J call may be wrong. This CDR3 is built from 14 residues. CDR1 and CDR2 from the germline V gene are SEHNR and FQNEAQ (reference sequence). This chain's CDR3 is CASGLAGWIGIQYF. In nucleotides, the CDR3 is TGTGCCAGCGGCTTAGCGGGGTGGATTGGCATTCAGTACTTC.

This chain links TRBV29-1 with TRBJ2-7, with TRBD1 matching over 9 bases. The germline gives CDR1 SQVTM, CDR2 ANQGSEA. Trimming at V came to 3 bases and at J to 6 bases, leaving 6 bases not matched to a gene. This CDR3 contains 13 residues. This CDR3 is CSVERDRGFEQYF. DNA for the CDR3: TGCAGCGTTGAGCGCGACAGGGGGTTCGAGCAGTACTTC.

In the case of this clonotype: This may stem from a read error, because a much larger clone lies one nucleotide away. CDR3: CVTSGQGPYSNQPQHF. CDR3 nucleotides: TGTGTCACCAGCGGACAGGGGCCATATAGCAATCAGCCCCAGCATTTT. The gene calls are TRBV15 and TRBJ1-5; the match to TRBD1 covers 9 bases. CDR1 LNHNV and CDR2 YYDKDF come from the germline V gene (reference sequence). The CDR3 is 16 residues long.

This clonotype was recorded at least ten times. The CDR3 coding sequence is TGTGCCAGCAGCTTAGAAGATTGGGATACGCAGTATTTT. Protein product: CASSLEDWDTQYF. The gene calls are TRBV7-9 and TRBJ2-3; no reliable D call. This CDR3 spans 13 amino acids. Looked up from germline, CDR1 is SEHNR and CDR2 is FQNEAQ (reference sequence). Trimming shortened V by 1 base and J by 6 bases, and 8 bases separated the two germline ends.

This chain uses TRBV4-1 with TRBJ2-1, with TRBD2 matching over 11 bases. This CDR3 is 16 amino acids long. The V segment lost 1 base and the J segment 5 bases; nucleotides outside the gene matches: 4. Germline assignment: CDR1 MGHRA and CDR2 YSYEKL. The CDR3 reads CASSQGGLAVHNEQFF. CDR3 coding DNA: TGCGCCAGCAGCCAAGGGGGACTAGCGGTACACAATGAGCAGTTCTTC.

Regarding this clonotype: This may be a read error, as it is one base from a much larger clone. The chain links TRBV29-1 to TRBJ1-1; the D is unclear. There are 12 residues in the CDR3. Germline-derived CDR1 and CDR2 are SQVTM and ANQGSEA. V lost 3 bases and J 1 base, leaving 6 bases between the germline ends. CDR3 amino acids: CSVETANTEAFF. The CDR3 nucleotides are TGCAGCGTTGAGACCGCGAACACTGAAGCTTTCTTT.

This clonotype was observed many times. The CDR3 reads CASSQGRDSSAQYF. The CDR3 DNA reads as TGTGCCAGCAGCCAAGGGCGGGACTCTTCGGCGCAGTATTTT. The genes are TRBV4-2 and TRBJ2-3; possible D gene TRBD2, 6 bases. Deletions cut 1 base from V and 10 bases from J, with 15 bases between. CDR1 and CDR2 (germline): LGHNA, YNFKEQ. This CDR3 has 14 residues.

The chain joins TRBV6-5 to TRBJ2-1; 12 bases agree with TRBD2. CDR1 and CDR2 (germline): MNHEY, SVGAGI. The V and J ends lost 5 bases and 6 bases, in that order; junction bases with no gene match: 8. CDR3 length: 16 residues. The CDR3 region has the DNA TGTGCCAGCAGTCACCGACTAGCGGGGGCTCTCAATGAGCAGTTCTTC. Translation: CASSHRLAGALNEQFF.

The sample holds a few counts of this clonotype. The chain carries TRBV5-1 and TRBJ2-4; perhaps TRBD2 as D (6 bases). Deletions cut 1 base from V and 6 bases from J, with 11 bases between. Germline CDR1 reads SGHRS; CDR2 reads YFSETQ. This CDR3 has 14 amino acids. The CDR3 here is CASSLLGGGNIQYF. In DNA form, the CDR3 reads TGCGCCAGCAGCTTGCTCGGGGGAGGAAACATTCAGTACTTC.

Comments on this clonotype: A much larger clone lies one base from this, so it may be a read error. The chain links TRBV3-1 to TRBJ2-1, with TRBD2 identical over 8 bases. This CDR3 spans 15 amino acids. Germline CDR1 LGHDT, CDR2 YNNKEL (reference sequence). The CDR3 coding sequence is TGTGCCGGCAGCCTTAGCGGGACTCCATACAATGAGCAGTTCTTC. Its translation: CAGSLSGTPYNEQFF.

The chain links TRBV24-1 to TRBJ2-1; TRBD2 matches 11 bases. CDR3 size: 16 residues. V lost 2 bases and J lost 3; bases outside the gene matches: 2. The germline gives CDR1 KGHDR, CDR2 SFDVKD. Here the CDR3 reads CATSDSLAGGYNEQFF. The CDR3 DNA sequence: TGTGCCACCAGTGATTCCCTAGCGGGAGGCTACAATGAGCAGTTCTTC.

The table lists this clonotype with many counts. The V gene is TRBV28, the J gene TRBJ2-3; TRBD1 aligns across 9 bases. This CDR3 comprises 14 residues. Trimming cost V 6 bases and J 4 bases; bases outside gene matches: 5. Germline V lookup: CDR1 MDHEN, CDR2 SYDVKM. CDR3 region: CASRQQGAADTQYF. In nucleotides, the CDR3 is TGTGCCAGCAGGCAACAGGGGGCCGCAGATACGCAGTATTTT.

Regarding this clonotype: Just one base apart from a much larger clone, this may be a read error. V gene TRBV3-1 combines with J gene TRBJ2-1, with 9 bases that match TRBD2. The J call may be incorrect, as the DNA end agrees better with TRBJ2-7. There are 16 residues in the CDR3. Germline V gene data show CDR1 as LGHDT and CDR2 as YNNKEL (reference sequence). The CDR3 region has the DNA TGTGCCAGCAGCCCACGATTGAGCGGGGGGTACAATGAGCAGTACTTC. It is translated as CASSPRLSGGYNEQYF.

The CDR3 reads CASSYRGNVETQYF. CDR3 sequence (DNA): TGTGCCAGCAGTTACCGTGGCAACGTAGAGACCCAGTACTTC. The V and J genes are TRBV6-2 or TRBV6-3 and TRBJ2-5; D remains unclear. Germline loops: CDR1 MNHEY, CDR2 SVGEGT. With 2 bases removed from V and 4 bases from J, the gap between germline ends came to 11 bases. CDR3 length equals 14 residues.

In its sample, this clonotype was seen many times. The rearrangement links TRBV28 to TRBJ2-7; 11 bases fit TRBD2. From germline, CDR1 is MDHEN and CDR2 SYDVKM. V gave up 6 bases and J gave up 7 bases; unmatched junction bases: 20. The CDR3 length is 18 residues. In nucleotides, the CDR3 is TGTGCCAGCAGCTCTCGATCCCCTAAGACTAGCGGGATTGAGGAGCAGTACTTC. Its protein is CASSSRSPKTSGIEEQYF.

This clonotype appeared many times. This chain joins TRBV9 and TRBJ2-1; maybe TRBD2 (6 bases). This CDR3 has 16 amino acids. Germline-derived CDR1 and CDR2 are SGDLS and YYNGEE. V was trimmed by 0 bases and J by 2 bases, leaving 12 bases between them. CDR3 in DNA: TGTGCCAGCAGCGTAGACCCGGGGGTAACCTACAATGAGCAGTTCTTC. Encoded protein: CASSVDPGVTYNEQFF.

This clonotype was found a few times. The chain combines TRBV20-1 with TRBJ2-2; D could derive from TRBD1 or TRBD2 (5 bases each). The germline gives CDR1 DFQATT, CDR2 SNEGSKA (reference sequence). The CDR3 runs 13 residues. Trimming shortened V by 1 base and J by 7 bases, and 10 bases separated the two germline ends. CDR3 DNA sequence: TGCAGTGCTAGAGCCAGTGGGGGCGGGGAGCTGTTTTTT. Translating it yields CSARASGGGELFF.

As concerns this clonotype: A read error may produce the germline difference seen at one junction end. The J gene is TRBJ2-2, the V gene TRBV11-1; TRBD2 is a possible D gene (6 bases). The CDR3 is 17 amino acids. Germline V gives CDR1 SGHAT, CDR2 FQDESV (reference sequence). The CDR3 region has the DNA TGTGCCAGCAGCTTAGAGTTTTCGCGGACGTCCGCCGGGGGGCTGTTTTTT. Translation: CASSLEFSRTSAGGLFF. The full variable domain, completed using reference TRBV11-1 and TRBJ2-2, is EAEVAQSPRYKITEKSQAVAFWCDPISGHATLYWYRQILGQGPELLVQFQDESVVDDSQLPKDRFSAERLKGVDSTLKIQPAELGDSAMYLCASSLEFSRTSAGGLFFGEGSRLTVL.

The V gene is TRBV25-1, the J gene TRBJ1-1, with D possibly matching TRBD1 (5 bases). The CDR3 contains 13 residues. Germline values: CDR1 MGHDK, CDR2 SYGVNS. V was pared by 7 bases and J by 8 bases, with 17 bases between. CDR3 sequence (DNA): TGTGCCAGCACCCGCGGGACCAGAAAAGAAGCTTTCTTT. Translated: CASTRGTRKEAFF.

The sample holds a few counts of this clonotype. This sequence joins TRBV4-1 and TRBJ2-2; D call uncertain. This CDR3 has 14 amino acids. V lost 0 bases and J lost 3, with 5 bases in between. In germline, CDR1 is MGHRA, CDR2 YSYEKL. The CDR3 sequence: CASSQEGHTGELFF. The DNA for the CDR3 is TGCGCCAGCAGCCAAGAGGGCCACACCGGGGAGCTGTTTTTT.

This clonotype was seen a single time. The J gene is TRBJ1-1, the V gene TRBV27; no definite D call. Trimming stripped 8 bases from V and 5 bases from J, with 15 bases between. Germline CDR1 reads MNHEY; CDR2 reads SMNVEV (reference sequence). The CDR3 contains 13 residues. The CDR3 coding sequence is TGTGCCAGCGGGAACATAGGGAATACTGAAGCTTTCTTT. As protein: CASGNIGNTEAFF.